The subject of this entry is one T cell receptor beta chain. The data belong to a study of blood T cell repertoires in COVID-19. Study as a whole: Some COVID-19 samples were acute and others convalescent; all came from the United States, Italy and Spain. T cells, B-cell-depleted T cells, or PBMCs provided the cDNA or gDNA that served as material.

As processed by the authors: Researchers report that nucleated cell counts were estimated from reference gene primer amplification. Data came from immunoSEQ multiplex PCR; TCRdb stores just in-frame clones and leaves some out. V and J calls and clone size are those listed in that table; D and trimming were worked out from the DNA. The data contain tens of thousands of clones, 90% of them singletons. Germline lookup yields CDR1 MDHEN and CDR2 SYDVKM. V gave up 8 bases and J gave up 5 bases, with 15 bases separating them. This CDR3 has 14 amino acids. The sample consisted of peripheral blood. The chain combines TRBV28 with TRBJ2-2, with a tentative D call TRBD2 (5 bases). This receptor was obtained from a man in his sixties or seventies with acute or convalescent COVID-19. The CDR3 sequence: CASLSTIKTGELFF. The CDR3 DNA follows: TGTGCCAGCCTTTCGACTATAAAGACCGGGGAGCTGTTTTTT.